What follows describes a single TCR beta chain. This clone's antigen is unknown. No per-base quality is available; no much larger clone lies one base away. This sample was taken from a study of ipilimumab plus nivolumab after autologous stem cell transplantation (dated by TCRdb to about 2021). For the study in its entirety: Trial patients received a median of about five ipilimumab doses and seven to nine nivolumab doses. Patients undergoing autologous transplant for high-risk diffuse large B cell lymphoma, mature T cell lymphoma, or multiple myeloma were enrolled in the trial. The intent-to-treat population of the trial consisted of some 33 patients. The DLBCL cohort included primary refractory and relapsed disease, with 18-month progression-free survival of about 86% and 29% respectively.

Library method: the immunoSEQ multiplex PCR assay. TCRdb carries this immuneACCESS record with in-frame sequences only. Its versions omit some clonotypes, under half of them owing to an unresolved V gene in the studies checked, with the rest unexplained. Recorded for this sample are more than 15,000 clones; around four fifths of them occurred a single time. Of the sample, roughly a tenth falls within the top ten clones. Broader findings and caveats from the paper: The authors stated that profiles of the T cell receptor repertoire, regulatory T cell phenotype and gut microbiota provided a biologic rationale for studying this approach further. The authors concluded that, as post-transplant consolidation, combined checkpoint inhibition appeared tolerable.

Checkpoint therapy was initiated 14 to 28 days after autologous transplant, and ipilimumab was administered at 1 mg/kg intravenously on day 1 of selected weeks. The nivolumab dose was 3 mg/kg intravenously, delivered on day 1 of weeks 1, 4, 7, 10, and every two weeks through week 26. Combined checkpoint inhibition with ipilimumab and nivolumab as consolidation after autologous stem cell transplantation was tested in a Phase Ib clinical trial. V and J are truncated by 8 bases and 6 bases respectively, leaving an intervening sequence of 22 bases. CDR1 LNHDA and CDR2 SQIVND are derived from the germline V gene (reference sequence). From cysteine to phenylalanine, the CDR3 is 16 amino acids long. CDR3 DNA only is kept here, 48 bases in frame from base 1.

Sequences were derived from PBMCs, sampled in a trial of ipilimumab plus nivolumab as post-transplant consolidation. The TCR originated in a male donor with diffuse large B-cell lymphoma. The chain is encoded by TRBV19 joined to TRBJ2-2; a weak D assignment points to TRBD2 (7 bases agree). The nucleotide sequence is TGTGCCAGTGGGGGCCTTCTCGGGACTAAGGCCGGGGAGCTGTTTTTT. The encoded protein is CASGGLLGTKAGELFF.